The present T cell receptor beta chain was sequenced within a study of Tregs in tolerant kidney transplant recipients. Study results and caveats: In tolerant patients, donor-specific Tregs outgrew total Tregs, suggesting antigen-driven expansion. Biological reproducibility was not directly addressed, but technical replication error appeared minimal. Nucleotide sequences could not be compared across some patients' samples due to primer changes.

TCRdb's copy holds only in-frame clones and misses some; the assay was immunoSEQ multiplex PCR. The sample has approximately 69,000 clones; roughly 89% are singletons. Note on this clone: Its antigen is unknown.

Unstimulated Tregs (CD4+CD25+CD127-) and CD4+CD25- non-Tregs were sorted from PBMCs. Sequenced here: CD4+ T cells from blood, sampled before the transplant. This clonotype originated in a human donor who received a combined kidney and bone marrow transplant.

This CDR3 is CASSPSTANYGYTF. CDR3 coding DNA: TGTGCCAGCAGCCCCTCGACAGCTAACTATGGCTACACCTTC. The chain joins TRBV5-6 to TRBJ1-2; D might be TRBD1 (5 bases). The CDR3 is 14 residues long. Per germline, CDR1 SGHDT and CDR2 YYEEEE. The V end was cut by 4 bases, the J end by 0 bases, with 10 bases between.